This TCR beta chain was documented in a study of spatial heterogeneity in lung cancer. Whole-study context: More than nine raw reads, on average, carried each unique TCR and UMI combination.

Time point noted: sample taken at primary tumor resection. There were roughly 78 donors, all of them untreated patients with early-stage non-small cell lung cancer. This clonotype was counted a few times. Unique molecular identifiers, one per molecule, were present on every TCR cDNA molecule. TCRdb reprocessed the 5' RACE reads via MiXCR and lists one record per CDR3 protein. This sample yields 50,000 to 75,000 distinct CDR3 sequences, of which about 6.6% are seen a single time; about 15% belongs to the top ten. V was clipped by 6 bases and J by 6 bases, with 17 bases between them. CDR3 length equals 14 residues. The germline CDR1 and CDR2 sequences are MNHEY and SMNVEV (reference sequence).

This specimen consisted of PBMCs, obtained at surgery. The clonotype was recovered from a female donor with early-stage non-small cell lung cancer. J is TRBJ1-1 and V is TRBV27; no definite D call. In DNA form, the CDR3 reads TGTGCCAGCAGGACCACTGGGGTAGTGGCTGAAGCTTTCTTT. This encodes CASRTTGVVAEAFF.